This TCR beta chain was recovered during a study of CXCR3-negative and CXCR3-positive naive CD8 T cells (dated by TCRdb to between 2018 and 2021). General notes on the study: In total, 130 million to 150 million TRB reads were obtained, or roughly 1.5 +/- 0.3 million reads per library. Data from fewer than 12 donors, pooled across two independent experiments, went into the diversity and physicochemical repertoire analyses. The TRBV-TRBJ cluster analysis covered naive subsets from roughly 5 donors and memory cells from 3 donors.

The CDR3, from cysteine to phenylalanine, totals 17 residues. No DNA is recorded. The germline V gene provides CDR1 MNHEY and CDR2 SVGAGI. Sequenced on a NextSeq 550. The Human TCR Profiling Kit (MiLaboratory) was used to prepare UMI-labeled 5' RACE TRB cDNA libraries. The full amount of extracted RNA was used for cDNA synthesis, and the full amount of resulting cDNA was used for PCR amplification. Libraries were prepared in parallel with an identical number of PCR cycles. Turning to the authors' computational methods: MIGEC and MiXCR extracted about 50,000 +/- 10,000 unique UMI-labeled TRB cDNA molecules per library, requiring at least two reads per UMI. On average, each library contained about 40,000 +/- 10,000 functional in-frame TRB CDR3 nucleotide clonotypes without stop codons. After downsampling to 5000 UMI-labeled TRB molecules per sample, diversity metrics such as normalized Shannon-Wiener and Chao1 were calculated in VDJtools. Clonotype-size-weighted physicochemical properties of the central five CDR3 residues (interaction energy, strength, volume and Kidera factor 4) were computed in VDJtools. The reads went through TCRdb reprocessing, and each CDR3 protein sequence gets one entry with no DNA. TCRdb's processing, not the authors' own work, is the source of the V and J calls. This sample's table contains more than 100,000 distinct CDR3 sequences. Around 0.37% of the sample is taken by the ten largest.

In regard to this clonotype: What antigen it recognizes has not been identified.

The paper as a whole reports these results and caveats: Comparably high repertoire diversity was found in both naive subsets, whereas much lower repertoire diversity was found in memory CD8+ T cells. Compared with CXCR3-negative naive cells, CXCR3-positive naive cells had TRB CDR3s with higher hydrophobicity (lower Kidera factor 4), lower energy, and higher strength and volume indices. Because surface CD5, which is linked to self-reactivity in mice, was comparable between the naive subsets, TCR interaction strength was also inferred from TRB CDR3 physicochemical properties. Freshly isolated PBMCs were used for most assays because CXCR3 expression went down partially after cryopreservation. Naive CXCR3-negative and CXCR3-positive cells from the same donor showed similar TRBV-TRBJ usage, whereas memory cells showed distinct patterns.

For every CD8+ T cell subset, hundreds of thousands of cells were flow-sorted straight into RLT lysis buffer, and each subset was sorted in triplicate. Naive CD8+ T cells were defined stringently as CD45RO-CCR7+CD27+CD95- to exclude memory contaminants. Using standard density gradient centrifugation, peripheral blood mononuclear cells were isolated from buffy coats. Naive CXCR3-negative and CXCR3-positive CD8+ T cells were flow-sorted using a FACSAria III. Total RNA was extracted from sorted cells using an RNeasy Mini Kit. The sequenced sample was naive CXCR3+ CD8+ T cells from blood. The sample's cell subset or site label, in plain terms: CD45RO-CCR7+CD27+CD95- naive CD8+ T cells expressing CXCR3 (TNR3+). This clonotype was obtained from a human donor in good health. Some clones in this sample may be carry-over from other donors' samples. The sequence links TRBV6-5 to TRBJ2-1; TCRdb calls TRBD2, which cannot be checked without DNA. CDR3 sequence: CASSYTSGGPSYNEQFF.